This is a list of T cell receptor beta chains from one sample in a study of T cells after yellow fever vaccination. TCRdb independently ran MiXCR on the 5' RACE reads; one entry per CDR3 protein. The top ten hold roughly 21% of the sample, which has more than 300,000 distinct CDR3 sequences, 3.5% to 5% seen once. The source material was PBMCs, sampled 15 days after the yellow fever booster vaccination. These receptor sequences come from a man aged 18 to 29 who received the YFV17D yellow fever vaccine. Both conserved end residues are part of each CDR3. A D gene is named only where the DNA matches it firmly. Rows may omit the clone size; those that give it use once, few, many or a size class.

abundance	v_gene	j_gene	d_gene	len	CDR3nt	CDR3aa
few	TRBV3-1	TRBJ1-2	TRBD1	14	TGTGCCAGCAGCCAAGGAGGACAGGGATATGGCTACACCTTC	CASSQGGQGYGYTF
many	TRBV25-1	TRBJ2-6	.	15	TGTGCCAGCAGTGTAGGACACTCTGGGGCCAACGTCCTGACTTTC	CASSVGHSGANVLTF
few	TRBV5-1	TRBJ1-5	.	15	TGCGCCAGCAGCTTGGACGGGGACGGCAATCAGCCCCAGCATTTT	CASSLDGDGNQPQHF
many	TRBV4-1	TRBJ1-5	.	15	TGCGCCAGCAGCCAAGGGCTAGGGGCCTTTCAGCCCCAGCATTTT	CASSQGLGAFQPQHF
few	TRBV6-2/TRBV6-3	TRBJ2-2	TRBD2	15	TGTGCCAGCGGTCGAGCGGGGGTGAACACCGGGGAGCTGTTTTTT	CASGRAGVNTGELFF
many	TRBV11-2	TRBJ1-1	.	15	TGTGCCAGCAGCCCCCCATCGGGCAGCAACGCTGAAGCTTTCTTT	CASSPPSGSNAEAFF
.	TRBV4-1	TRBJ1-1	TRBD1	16	TGCGCCAGCAGCCAGGGAATCGACAGGGAGGACACTGAAGCTTTCTTT	CASSQGIDREDTEAFF
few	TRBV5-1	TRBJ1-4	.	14	TGCGCCAGCAGCATCAACCCAGGAAAGGAAAAACTGTTTTTT	CASSINPGKEKLFF
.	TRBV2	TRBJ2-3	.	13	TGTGCCAGCAGGTCCCCTAGCACAGATACGCAGTATTTT	CASRSPSTDTQYF
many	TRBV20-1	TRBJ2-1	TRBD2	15	TGCAGTGCTAGGCAGCCGACTAGCGCAAACAATGAGCAGTTCTTC	CSARQPTSANNEQFF
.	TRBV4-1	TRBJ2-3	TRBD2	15	TGCGCCAGCAGGGTAGCGGGGAAAAGCACAGATACGCAGTATTTT	CASRVAGKSTDTQYF
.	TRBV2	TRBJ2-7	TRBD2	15	TGTGCCAGACGGACTAGCGGGCCCTCTGGCCCCGAGCAGTACTTC	CARRTSGPSGPEQYF
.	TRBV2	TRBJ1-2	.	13	TGTGCCAGCAGTGATCGACAGCACTATGGCTACACCTTC	CASSDRQHYGYTF
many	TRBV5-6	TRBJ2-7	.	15	TGTGCCAGCAGCTTCGGACTTCAGGGAGCGGACGAGCAGTACTTC	CASSFGLQGADEQYF
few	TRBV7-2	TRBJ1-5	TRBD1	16	TGTGCCAGCAGCTTACAGGGGGCCTTCGGGAATCAGCCCCAGCATTTT	CASSLQGAFGNQPQHF
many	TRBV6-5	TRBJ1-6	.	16	TGTGCCAGCAGTCATGGGACCGGCCTGGCTTATTCACCCCTCCACTTT	CASSHGTGLAYSPLHF
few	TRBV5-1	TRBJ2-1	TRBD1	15	TGCGCCAGCAGCTCCCGGACAGGAACCCCGGGCGAGCAGTTCTTC	CASSSRTGTPGEQFF
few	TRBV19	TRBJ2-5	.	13	TGTGCCAGTAGCCTAGGCCGTATGGAGACCCAGTACTTC	CASSLGRMETQYF
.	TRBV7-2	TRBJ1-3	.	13	TGTGCCAGCAAGCAGAGCTCTGGAAACACCATATATTTT	CASKQSSGNTIYF
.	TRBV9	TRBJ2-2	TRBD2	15	TGTGCCAGCAGCGTGGCGGGGGGACTCTCCGGGGAGCTGTTTTTT	CASSVAGGLSGELFF
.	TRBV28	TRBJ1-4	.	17	TGTGCCAGCAGTTTCTTCTCCGGTTTTGCAACTAATGAAAAACTGTTTTTT	CASSFFSGFATNEKLFF
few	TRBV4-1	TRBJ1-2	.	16	TGCGCCAGCAGCCAAGATGAGGCGTATCATGCAGGGGGCTACACCTTC	CASSQDEAYHAGGYTF
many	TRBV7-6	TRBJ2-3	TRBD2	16	TGTGCCAGCAGCGAGACTAGCGGGGGGGCGACAGATACGCAGTATTTT	CASSETSGGATDTQYF